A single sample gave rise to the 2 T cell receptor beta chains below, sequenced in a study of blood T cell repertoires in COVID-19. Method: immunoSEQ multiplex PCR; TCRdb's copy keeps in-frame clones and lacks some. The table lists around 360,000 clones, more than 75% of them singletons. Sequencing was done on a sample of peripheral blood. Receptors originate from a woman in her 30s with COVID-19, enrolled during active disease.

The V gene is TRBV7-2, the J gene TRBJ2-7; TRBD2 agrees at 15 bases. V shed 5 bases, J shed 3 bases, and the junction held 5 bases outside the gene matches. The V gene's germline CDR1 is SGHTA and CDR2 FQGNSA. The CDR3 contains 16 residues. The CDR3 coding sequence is TGTGCCAGCAGCCCCGGGACTAGCGGGAGGAGCTACGAGCAGTACTTC. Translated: CASSPGTSGRSYEQYF.

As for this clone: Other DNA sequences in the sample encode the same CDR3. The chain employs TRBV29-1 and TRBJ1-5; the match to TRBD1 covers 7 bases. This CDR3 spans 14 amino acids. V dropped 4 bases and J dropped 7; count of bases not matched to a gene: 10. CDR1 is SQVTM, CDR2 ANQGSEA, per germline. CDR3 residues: CSVGQGGWDQPQHF. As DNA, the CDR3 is TGCAGCGTTGGGCAGGGGGGATGGGACCAGCCCCAGCATTTT. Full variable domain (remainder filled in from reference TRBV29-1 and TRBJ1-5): SAVISQKPSRDICQRGTSLTIQCQVDSQVTMMFWYRQQPGQSLTLIATANQGSEATYESGFVIDKFPISRPNLTFSTLTVSNMSPEDSSIYLCSVGQGGWDQPQHFGDGTRLSIL.